The 8 T cell receptor beta chains below were found in one sample sequenced in a study of blood T cell repertoires in COVID-19. Data came from immunoSEQ multiplex PCR; TCRdb stores just in-frame clones and leaves some out. In the table there are approximately 350,000 clones, around 83% of which are singletons. The sample was peripheral blood. The receptors originated from a man in his thirties or forties with active or convalescent COVID-19.

At least ten counts were recorded for this clone. This chain joins TRBV13 and TRBJ2-5, with D unresolved. The CDR3 extends over 13 amino acids. Germline CDR1 reads PRHDT; CDR2 reads FYEKMQ (reference sequence). V dropped 1 base and J dropped 6 bases, with 9 bases sitting between them. The CDR3 sequence is CASSLAEEQTQYF. DNA for the CDR3: TGTGCCAGCAGCTTAGCTGAGGAGCAGACCCAGTACTTC.

The gene calls are TRBV9 and TRBJ2-7; 10 bases line up with TRBD1. V lost 7 bases to trimming and J lost 5 bases; unmatched junction nucleotides: 12. Germline-derived CDR1 and CDR2 are SGDLS and YYNGEE. This CDR3 has 15 residues. Written as DNA, the CDR3 is TGTGCCAGCGGCGAGTCCAGGGACAGGGGCCACGAGCAGTACTTC. Translating gives CASGESRDRGHEQYF.

This clone has a single count. This CDR3 is CASSPPRLAGVPFTDTQYF. The CDR3, as DNA: TGTGCCAGCTCACCACCGAGACTAGCGGGAGTACCTTTCACAGATACGCAGTATTTT. The rearrangement uses TRBV18 and TRBJ2-3, with 12 bases identical to TRBD2. Germline V gene lookup returns CDR1 KGHSH and CDR2 LQKENI. The J segment lost 2 bases and the V segment lost 0 bases, leaving 9 bases of the junction unmatched. The CDR3 is made up of 19 amino acids. Supplemented by reference TRBV18 and TRBJ2-3, the full variable domain reads NAGVMQNPRHLVRRRGQEARLRCSPMKGHSHVYWYRQLPEEGLKFMVYLQKENIIDESGMPKERFSAEFPKEGPSILRIQQVVRGDSAAYFCASSPPRLAGVPFTDTQYFGPGTRLTVL.

This clone turned up a few times. The rearrangement uses TRBV7-9 and TRBJ1-2, with D tentatively TRBD1 (5 bases). Trimming shortened V by 1 base and J by 5 bases, and 17 bases separated the two germline ends. Looked up from germline, CDR1 is SEHNR and CDR2 is FQNEAQ (reference sequence). CDR3 length: 16 residues. The CDR3: CASSLVGEERVYGYTF. The CDR3 DNA is TGTGCCAGCAGCTTAGTAGGGGAAGAGCGTGTTTATGGCTACACCTTC. Filled out from reference TRBV7-9 and TRBJ1-2, the complete variable domain reads DTGVSQNPRHKITKRGQNVTFRCDPISEHNRLYWYRQTLGQGPEFLTYFQNEAQLEKSRLLSDRFSAERPKGSFSTLEIQRTEQGDSAMYLCASSLVGEERVYGYTFGSGTRLTVV.

In this sample, this clone turned up once. The CDR3 is CASSLEAANTGELFF. As DNA, the CDR3 is TGTGCCAGCAGCTTAGAAGCGGCGAACACCGGGGAGCTGTTTTTT. The chain couples TRBV11-2 to TRBJ2-2; tentatively, D is TRBD2 (5 bases). The CDR3 has 15 residues. Germline-derived CDR1 and CDR2 are SGHAT and FQNNGV. Trimming cost V 0 bases and J 0 bases, with 5 bases left between them.

The chain is built from TRBV5-8 and TRBJ1-6; TRBD1 agrees at 10 bases. This CDR3 comprises 16 residues. The germline V gene encodes CDR1 SGHTS and CDR2 YDEGEE. V lost 4 bases, J lost 7 bases, and 8 bases stayed unmatched. This CDR3 is CASSARDRGRNSPLHF. The DNA for the CDR3 is TGTGCCAGCAGCGCCCGGGACAGGGGTCGGAATTCACCCCTCCACTTT.

The rearrangement joins TRBV2 to TRBJ1-5, with TRBD1 identical over 7 bases. The V gene's germline CDR1 is SNHLY and CDR2 FYNNEI. The CDR3 spans 14 residues. The junction had 3 bases not matched to a gene; V was cut back by 4 bases and J by 3 bases. Here the CDR3 DNA reads TGTGCCAGCAGTGGGGACAGTCCCAATCAGCCCCAGCATTTT. Protein: CASSGDSPNQPQHF.

The chain joins TRBV5-4 to TRBJ2-3; 11 bases line up with TRBD2. The CDR3 sequence is 16 residues long. V shed 2 bases and J 5 bases; nucleotides not matched to a gene: 7. Germline V lookup: CDR1 SGHNT, CDR2 YYREEE (reference sequence). The CDR3 loop is CASSLGLAGSQDTQYF. In nucleotides, the CDR3 is TGTGCCAGCAGCTTAGGACTAGCGGGTTCGCAAGATACGCAGTATTTT.